This T cell receptor beta chain was identified during a study of sequential checkpoint blockade in melanoma. Assay used: immunoSEQ multiplex PCR; TCRdb lists only in-frame clones, some missing. The repertoire holds about 20,000 clones, with around 73% as singletons. The CDR3 runs 16 residues. CDR1 is LGHNA and CDR2 is YSLEER in the germline V gene. V dropped 0 bases and J dropped 2 bases, with 11 bases sitting between them. As for treatment: randomized to nivolumab then ipilimumab (arm A) or the reverse (arm B). This rearrangement joins TRBV4-3 to TRBJ1-3; D is perhaps TRBD1 (6 bases). Specimen: CD8+ T cells sorted from blood (inferred from file names), collected from a patient given nivolumab and ipilimumab in sequence. This clonotype originated in a human donor with melanoma. This CDR3 reads CASSQDRQGTGNTIYF. In DNA form, the CDR3 reads TGCGCCAGCAGCCAAGATCGTCAGGGGACTGGAAACACCATATATTTT.